This TCR beta chain appears in the sequencing data of a study of blood T cell repertoires in COVID-19. Study-level information: The origin of the acute and convalescent COVID-19 samples was the United States, Italy and Spain. T cells, B-cell-depleted T cells, or PBMCs supplied cDNA or gDNA.

Per the study methods: Estimates of nucleated cell counts were drawn from the amplification of reference gene primers. Repertoires were generated with immunoSEQ multiplex PCR, while TCRdb's copy carries only in-frame clones and drops some. V and J calls and clone size are as listed in that table; D and trimming were resolved from the DNA. Seen here are 71,000 or so clones, about 80% observed once, and the top ten hold 28%. The CDR3 runs 16 residues. CDR1 SGHRS and CDR2 YFSETQ come from the germline V gene. V was shortened by 1 base and J by 7 bases, with 17 bases between the two germline ends. Sample: peripheral blood. The chain has TRBV5-1 and TRBJ2-2; D might be TRBD2 (5 bases). This TCR came from a man aged 65 to 79 with acute or convalescent COVID-19. DNA of the CDR3: TGCGCCAGCAGCTTGTCCCGGTCCTTTCGGGGCGGGGAGCTGTTTTTT. Its translation is CASSLSRSFRGGELFF.